This TCR beta chain was found in a study of blood T cell repertoires in COVID-19. Study at large: There were acute and convalescent COVID-19 samples, and they came from the United States, Italy and Spain. Sources were T cells, B-cell-depleted T cells, or PBMCs; the material itself was cDNA or gDNA.

V trimming: 1 base; J trimming: 5 bases; junction bases outside the gene matches: 5. The length of the CDR3 is 14 residues. Germline values: CDR1 SGHVS, CDR2 FNYEAQ. In the original analysis: Amplification of reference gene primers provided the estimated nucleated cell counts. Profiling relied on immunoSEQ multiplex PCR, and the TCRdb table lists in-frame clones only, not all of them. The V and J calls and the clone size are those of that table, but D and trimming were determined from the DNA. Among about 59,000 clones listed, 75% to 95% were seen once. The rearrangement uses TRBV7-6 and TRBJ2-7; 7 nucleotides agree with TRBD2. The TCR was taken from a human donor in a cohort sampled during active COVID-19. The sample comprised peripheral blood. The CDR3 reads CASSLGGAGDEQYF. The CDR3 DNA is TGTGCCAGCAGCTTAGGAGGGGCGGGAGACGAGCAGTACTTC. Together with reference TRBV7-6 and TRBJ2-7, the CDR3 gives the full variable domain: GAGVSQSPRYKVTKRGQDVALRCDPISGHVSLYWYRQALGQGPEFLTYFNYEAQQDKSGLPNDRFSAERPEGSISTLTIQRTEQRDSAMYRCASSLGGAGDEQYFGPGTRLTVT.